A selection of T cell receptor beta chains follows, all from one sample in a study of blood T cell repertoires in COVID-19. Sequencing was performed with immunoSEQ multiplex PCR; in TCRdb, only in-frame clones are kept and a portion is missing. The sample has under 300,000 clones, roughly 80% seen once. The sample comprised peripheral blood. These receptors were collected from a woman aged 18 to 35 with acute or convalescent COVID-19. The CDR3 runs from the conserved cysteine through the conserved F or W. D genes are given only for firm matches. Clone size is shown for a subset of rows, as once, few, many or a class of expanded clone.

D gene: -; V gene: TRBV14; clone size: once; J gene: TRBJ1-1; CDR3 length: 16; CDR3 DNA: TGTGCCAGCAGCCCCGCCCACGGAGCCTTGAACACTGAAGCTTTCTTT; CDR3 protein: CASSPAHGALNTEAFF
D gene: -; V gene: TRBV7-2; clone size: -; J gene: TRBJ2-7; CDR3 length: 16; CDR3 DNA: TGTGCCAGCAGCTTTGCCCATGCAGGCTTCCCCTACGAGCAGTACTTC; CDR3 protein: CASSFAHAGFPYEQYF
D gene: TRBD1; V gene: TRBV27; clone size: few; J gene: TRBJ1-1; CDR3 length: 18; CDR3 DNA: TGTGCCAGCAGTCCTGGGGACAGGGGGTGGTATGGGAACACTGAAGCTTTCTTT; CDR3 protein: CASSPGDRGWYGNTEAFF
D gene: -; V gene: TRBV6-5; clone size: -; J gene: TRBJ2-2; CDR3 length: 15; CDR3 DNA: TGTGCCAGCAGTAGGGGCTATCCGTCCACCGGGGAGCTGTTTTTT; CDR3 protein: CASSRGYPSTGELFF
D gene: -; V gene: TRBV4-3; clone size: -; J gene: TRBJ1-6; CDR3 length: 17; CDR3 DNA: TGCGCCAGCAGCCACGACCTTACGACGGGCTATAATTCACCCCTCCACTTT; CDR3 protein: CASSHDLTTGYNSPLHF
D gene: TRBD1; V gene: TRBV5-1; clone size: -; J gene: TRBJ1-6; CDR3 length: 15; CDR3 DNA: TGCGCCAGCAGGGGACAGGGGGAGCGGAATTCACCCCTCCACTTT; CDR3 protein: CASRGQGERNSPLHF
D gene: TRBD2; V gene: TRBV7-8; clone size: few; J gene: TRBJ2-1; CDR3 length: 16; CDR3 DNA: TGTGCCAGCAGCTTAGGCCAGACTAGCGCCCTCAATGAGCAGTTCTTC; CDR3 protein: CASSLGQTSALNEQFF
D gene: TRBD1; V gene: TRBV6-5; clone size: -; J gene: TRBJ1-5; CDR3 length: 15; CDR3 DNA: TGTGCCAGCACCAGGACAGGTGCCGGCAATCAGCCCCAGCATTTT; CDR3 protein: CASTRTGAGNQPQHF
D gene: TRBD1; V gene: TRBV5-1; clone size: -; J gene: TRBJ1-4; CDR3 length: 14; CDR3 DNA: TGCGCCAGCAGCGGGGGGACAGTACGTGAAAAACTGTTTTTT; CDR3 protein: CASSGGTVREKLFF
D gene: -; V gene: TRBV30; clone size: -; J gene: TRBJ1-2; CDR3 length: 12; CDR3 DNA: TGTGCCTGGAGTGCGAGGGACTATGGCTACACCTTC; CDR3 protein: CAWSARDYGYTF
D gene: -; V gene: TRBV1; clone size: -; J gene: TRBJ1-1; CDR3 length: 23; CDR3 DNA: TGCACCAGCAGCCAAGAGATTCGGACAGGGGTTTTATCGGGTAAGGTATTGGGCACTGAAGCTTTCTTT; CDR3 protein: CTSSQEIRTGVLSGKVLGTEAFF
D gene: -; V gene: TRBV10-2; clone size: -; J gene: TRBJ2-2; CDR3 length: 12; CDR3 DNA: TGCGCCAGCAGTCGGTCCACCGGGGAGCTGTTTTTT; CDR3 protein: CASSRSTGELFF
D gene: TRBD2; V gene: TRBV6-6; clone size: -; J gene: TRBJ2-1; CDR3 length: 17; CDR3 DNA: TGTGCCAGCAGTCCCCACCTGGGGGCGGGAGGAACCAATGAGCAGTTCTTC; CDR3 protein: CASSPHLGAGGTNEQFF
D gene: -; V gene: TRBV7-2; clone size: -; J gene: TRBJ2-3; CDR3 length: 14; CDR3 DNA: TGTGCCAGCAGCTTAGTCACGAGCTTTGATACGCAGTATTTT; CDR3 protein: CASSLVTSFDTQYF
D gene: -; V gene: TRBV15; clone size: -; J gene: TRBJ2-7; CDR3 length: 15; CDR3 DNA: TGTGCCACCAGCAGAGATCCAGGGGCAGGGAACGAGCAGTACTTC; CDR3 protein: CATSRDPGAGNEQYF
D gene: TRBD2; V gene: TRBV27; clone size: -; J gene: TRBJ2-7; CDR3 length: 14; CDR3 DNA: TGTGCCAGCAGTTCCCGGACTAGCGACTACGAGCAGTACTTC; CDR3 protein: CASSSRTSDYEQYF
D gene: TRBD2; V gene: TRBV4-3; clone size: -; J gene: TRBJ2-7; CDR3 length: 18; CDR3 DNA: TGCGCCAGCAGCCAGGAGGCCCGGGGACTAGCGGGATTCTACGAGCAGTACTTC; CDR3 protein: CASSQEARGLAGFYEQYF
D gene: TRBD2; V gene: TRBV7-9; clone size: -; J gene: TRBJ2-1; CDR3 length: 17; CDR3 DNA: TGTGCCAGCAGCTCAACTAGCGGGAGTACCTCCTACAATGAGCAGTTCTTC; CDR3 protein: CASSSTSGSTSYNEQFF
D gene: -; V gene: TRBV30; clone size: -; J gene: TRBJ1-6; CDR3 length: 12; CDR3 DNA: TGTGCCCAAAGTAGCCTCGGTTCACCCCTCCACTTT; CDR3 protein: CAQSSLGSPLHF
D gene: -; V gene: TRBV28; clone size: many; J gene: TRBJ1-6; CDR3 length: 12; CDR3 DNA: TGTGCCAACGGGGTAGGAGATTCACCCCTCCACTTT; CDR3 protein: CANGVGDSPLHF
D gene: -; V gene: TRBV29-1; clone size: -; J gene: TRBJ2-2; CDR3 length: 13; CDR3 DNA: TGCAGCGTTGAGGACACCCCACCCGGGGAGCTGTTTTTT; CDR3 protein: CSVEDTPPGELFF
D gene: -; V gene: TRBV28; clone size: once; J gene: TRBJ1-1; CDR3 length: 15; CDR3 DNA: TGTGCCAGCAGTTTTCTGGAGGGGCTACGGACTGAAGCTTTCTTT; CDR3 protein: CASSFLEGLRTEAFF
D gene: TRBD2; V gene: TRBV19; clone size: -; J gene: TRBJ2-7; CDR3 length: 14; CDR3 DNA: TGTGCCAGTAGTATGAGTGGGACTACCTACGAGCAGTACTTC; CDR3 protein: CASSMSGTTYEQYF
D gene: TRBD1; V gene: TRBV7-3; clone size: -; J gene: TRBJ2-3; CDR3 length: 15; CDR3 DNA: TGTGCCAGCAGCCCGACAGGGGGCGCGACAGATACGCAGTATTTT; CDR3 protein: CASSPTGGATDTQYF
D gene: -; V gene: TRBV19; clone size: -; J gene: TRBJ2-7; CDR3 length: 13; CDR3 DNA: TGTGCCAGTAGTATTAATGAGGGTTACCAGCAGTACTTC; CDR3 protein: CASSINEGYQQYF
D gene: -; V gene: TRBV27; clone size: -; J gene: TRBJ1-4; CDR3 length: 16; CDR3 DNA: TGTGCCAGCAGTTTATCCGGGGGGCGGCCTAATGAAAAACTGTTTTTT; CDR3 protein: CASSLSGGRPNEKLFF
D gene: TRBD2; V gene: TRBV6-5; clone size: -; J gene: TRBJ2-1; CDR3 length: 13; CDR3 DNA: TGTGCCAGCAGGCGGGAGTCGTACAATGAGCAGTTCTTC; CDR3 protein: CASRRESYNEQFF
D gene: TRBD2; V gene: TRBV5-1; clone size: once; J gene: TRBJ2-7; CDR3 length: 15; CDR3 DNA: TGCGCCAGCAGCGCCCCGAGCGGGAGTGTCTACGAGCAGTACTTC; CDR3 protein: CASSAPSGSVYEQYF
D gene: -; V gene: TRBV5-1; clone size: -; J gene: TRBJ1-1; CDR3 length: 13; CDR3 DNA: TGCGCCAGCAGCTGGGGGGTGAACACTGAAGCTTTCTTT; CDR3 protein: CASSWGVNTEAFF
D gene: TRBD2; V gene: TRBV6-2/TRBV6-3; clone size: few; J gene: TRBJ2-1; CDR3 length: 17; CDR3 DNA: TGTGCCAGCAGTTACTCACGCGGACTAGCGGGATACAATGAGCAGTTCTTC; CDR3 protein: CASSYSRGLAGYNEQFF
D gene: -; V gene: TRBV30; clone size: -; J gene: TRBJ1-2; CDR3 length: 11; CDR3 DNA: TGTGCCTCAGGGTCGTACTATGGCTACACCTTC; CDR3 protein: CASGSYYGYTF
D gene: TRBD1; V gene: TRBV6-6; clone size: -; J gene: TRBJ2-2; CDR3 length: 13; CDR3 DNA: TGTGCCAGCAGTCCACAGGGGACCGGGGAGCTGTTTTTT; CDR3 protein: CASSPQGTGELFF
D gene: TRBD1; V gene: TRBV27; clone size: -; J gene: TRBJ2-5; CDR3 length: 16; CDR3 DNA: TGTGCCAGCAGTACCCCCGGACAGGGGGCGCGGGAGACCCAGTACTTC; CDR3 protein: CASSTPGQGARETQYF
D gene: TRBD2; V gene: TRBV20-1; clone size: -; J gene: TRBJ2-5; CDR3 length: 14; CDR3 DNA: TGCAGTGCTAGTGAGGGAGGGCCGACGGAGACCCAGTACTTC; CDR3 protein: CSASEGGPTETQYF
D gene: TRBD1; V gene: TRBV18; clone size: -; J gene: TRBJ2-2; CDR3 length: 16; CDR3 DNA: TGTGCCAGCTCACCTCCCGACAGGGGGTATGCCGGGGAGCTGTTTTTT; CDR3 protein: CASSPPDRGYAGELFF
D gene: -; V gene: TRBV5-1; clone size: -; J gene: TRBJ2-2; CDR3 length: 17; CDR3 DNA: TGCGCCAGCAGCTTGGGATCTAGCTGGGGTAGCACCGGGGAGCTGTTTTTT; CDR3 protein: CASSLGSSWGSTGELFF
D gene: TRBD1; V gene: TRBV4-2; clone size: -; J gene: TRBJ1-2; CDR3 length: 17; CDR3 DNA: TGTGCCAGCAGCCAAGATCACCTCACAGGGGGGGTATATGGCTACACCTTC; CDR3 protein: CASSQDHLTGGVYGYTF
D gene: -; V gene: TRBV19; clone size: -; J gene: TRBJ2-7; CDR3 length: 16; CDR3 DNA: TGTGCCAGTAGCCACCCGGCGCAGGGAAATTCCTACGAGCAGTACTTC; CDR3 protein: CASSHPAQGNSYEQYF
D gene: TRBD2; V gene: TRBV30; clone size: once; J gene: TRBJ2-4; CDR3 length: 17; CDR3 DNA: TGTGCCTGGAGTGTGGGGGGCCCAGCGGGAGTTTCGAACATTCAGTACTTC; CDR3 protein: CAWSVGGPAGVSNIQYF
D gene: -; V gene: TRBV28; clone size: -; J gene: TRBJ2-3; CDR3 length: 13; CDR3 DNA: TGTGCCAGCCGTGACGGGGGCACAGATACGCAGTATTTT; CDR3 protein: CASRDGGTDTQYF
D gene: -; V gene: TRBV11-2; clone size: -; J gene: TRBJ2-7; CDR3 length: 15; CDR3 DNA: TGTGCCAGCAGCGCACCAGGGGATGGTACCTACGAGCAGTACTTC; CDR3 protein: CASSAPGDGTYEQYF
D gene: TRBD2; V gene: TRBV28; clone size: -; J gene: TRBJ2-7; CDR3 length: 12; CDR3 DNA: TGTGCCACCGGACTAGCGAGATACGAGCAGTACTTC; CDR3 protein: CATGLARYEQYF
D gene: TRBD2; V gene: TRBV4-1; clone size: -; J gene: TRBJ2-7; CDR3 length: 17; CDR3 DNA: TGCGCCAGCAGCCAAGATGGGAGCGGGGGTAGCTCCTACGAGCAGTACTTC; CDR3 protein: CASSQDGSGGSSYEQYF
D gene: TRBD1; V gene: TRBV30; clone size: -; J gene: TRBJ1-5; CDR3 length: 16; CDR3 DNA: TGTGCCTGGAGCGACCGGGACAGGGGGATCAATCAGCCCCAGCATTTT; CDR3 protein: CAWSDRDRGINQPQHF
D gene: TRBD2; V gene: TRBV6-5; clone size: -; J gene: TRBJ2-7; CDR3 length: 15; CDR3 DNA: TGTGCCAGCAGTTACTCGGGTCTAGCGGGCTACGAGCAGTACTTC; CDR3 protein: CASSYSGLAGYEQYF
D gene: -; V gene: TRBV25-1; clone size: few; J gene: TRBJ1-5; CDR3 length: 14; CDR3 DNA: TGTGCCAGCAGTTCGAGGATTCCCCATCAGCCCCAGCATTTT; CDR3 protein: CASSSRIPHQPQHF
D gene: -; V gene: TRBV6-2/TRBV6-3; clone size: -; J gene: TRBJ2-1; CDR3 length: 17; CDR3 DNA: TGTGCCAGCAGTTACCCGGGCTTGGGCGGGATCGACAATGAGCAGTTCTTC; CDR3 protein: CASSYPGLGGIDNEQFF
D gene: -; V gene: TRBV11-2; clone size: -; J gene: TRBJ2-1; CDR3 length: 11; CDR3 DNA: TGTGCCAGCAGCTCTTCCAATGAGCAGTTCTTC; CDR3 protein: CASSSSNEQFF
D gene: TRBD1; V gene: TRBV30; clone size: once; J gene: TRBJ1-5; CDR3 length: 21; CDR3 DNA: TGTGCCTGGAGTGGGGTACCAGGGGGCTTGGGGACAACTAGCCTCAATCAGCCCCAGCATTTT; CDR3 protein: CAWSGVPGGLGTTSLNQPQHF
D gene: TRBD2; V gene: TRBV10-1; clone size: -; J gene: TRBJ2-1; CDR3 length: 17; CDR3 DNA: TGCGCCAGCAGTGAGTCAATGTGGGGGAGGGCCCGGAATGAGCAGTTCTTC; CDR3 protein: CASSESMWGRARNEQFF
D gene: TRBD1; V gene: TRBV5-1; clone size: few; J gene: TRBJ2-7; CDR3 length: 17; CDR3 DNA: TGCGCCAGCAGCTCCCAACCCCCGGGACAGGGGGCCCGCGAGCAGTACTTC; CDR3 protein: CASSSQPPGQGAREQYF